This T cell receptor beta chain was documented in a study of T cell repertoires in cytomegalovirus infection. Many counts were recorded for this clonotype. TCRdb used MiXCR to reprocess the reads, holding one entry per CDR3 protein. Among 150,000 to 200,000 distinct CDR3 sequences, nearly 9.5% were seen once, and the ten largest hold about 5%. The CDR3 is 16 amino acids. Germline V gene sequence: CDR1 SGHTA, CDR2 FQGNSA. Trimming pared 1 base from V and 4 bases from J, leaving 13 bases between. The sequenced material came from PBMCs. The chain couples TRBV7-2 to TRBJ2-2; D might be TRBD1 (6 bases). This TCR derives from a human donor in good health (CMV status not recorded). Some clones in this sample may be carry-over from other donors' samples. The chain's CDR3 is CASSLVGGHITGELFF. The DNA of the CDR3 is TGTGCCAGCAGCTTAGTAGGGGGACACATCACCGGGGAGCTGTTTTTT. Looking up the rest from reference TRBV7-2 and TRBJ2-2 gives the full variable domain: GAGVSQSPSNKVTEKGKDVELRCDPISGHTALYWYRQSLGQGLEFLIYFQGNSAPDKSGLPSDRFSAERTGGSVSTLTIQRTQQEDSAVYLCASSLVGGHITGELFFGEGSRLTVL.